This T cell receptor (beta chain) is from a study of T-cell memory formation after mild COVID-19. As for the study in general: Each donor largely had its own TCR clusters.

One entry per CDR3 protein, called by TCRdb with MiXCR from the 5' RACE reads. The sample has hundreds of thousands of distinct CDR3 sequences, less than 20% seen once; the top ten hold 22%. J was trimmed by 4 bases and V by 5 bases; bases with no gene match: 6. This CDR3 contains 15 residues. Germline CDR1 and CDR2: SGHRS and YFSETQ. This clonotype was seen many times. What it binds is not known. Notes on the study in general: Memory sampled before infection contained some responding clones, suggesting cross-reactive memory joined.

This sequence joins TRBV5-1 and TRBJ2-2, with 9 bases that match TRBD1. The receptor was isolated from a man aged 18 to 29 who had mild COVID-19 (a few samples of this study predate the infection). Cell type and time point are not known. The sample comprised PBMCs or a T cell subset sorted from them (not recorded which). CDR3 sequence (DNA): TGCGCCAGCAGTTCCGGGACAGGGATCACCGGGGAGCTGTTTTTT. Translated, it gives CASSSGTGITGELFF.